Listed below are T cell receptor beta chains from one sample, sequenced in a study of shared clonotypes between healthy human individuals. Assay: immunoSEQ multiplex PCR; the TCRdb copy retains only in-frame clones and omits some. Of hundreds of thousands of clones in the sample, approximately 79% were seen once. The sample consisted of memory CD4+ T cells sorted from blood. All receptors derive from a woman younger than 45 in good health. The CDR3 runs from the conserved cysteine through the conserved F or W. The D gene is left open where the match is weak. Expanded clones are given a class, and other clones once, few, many or no size at all.

TRBD1	TRBJ1-2	TRBV28	-	CASATGGIDYGYTF	TGTGCCAGCGCTACAGGGGGCATTGACTATGGCTACACCTTC
TRBD2	TRBJ2-1	TRBV28	-	CASTAWDSGGEQFF	TGTGCCAGCACTGCTTGGGATAGCGGGGGGGAGCAGTTCTTC
-	TRBJ2-3	TRBV10-1	-	CASSESNNFGVADTQYF	TGCGCCAGCAGTGAGTCGAATAATTTCGGGGTGGCAGATACGCAGTATTTT
TRBD1	TRBJ2-3	TRBV10-2	-	CASGTGSTDTQYF	TGCGCCAGCGGGACAGGCAGCACAGATACGCAGTATTTT
-	TRBJ2-3	TRBV30	-	CAWSPSTDTQYF	TGTGCCTGGAGTCCTAGCACAGATACGCAGTATTTT
TRBD2	TRBJ2-1	TRBV28	-	CASIRSGSHEQFF	TGTGCCAGCATTCGGAGCGGGAGTCATGAGCAGTTCTTC
-	TRBJ2-7	TRBV25-1	-	CASSEVQGPYEQYF	TGTGCCAGCAGTGAGGTACAGGGACCCTACGAGCAGTACTTC
-	TRBJ2-1	TRBV11-3	-	CASSLLGWGEQFF	TGTGCCAGCAGCCTCCTGGGGTGGGGTGAGCAGTTCTTC
-	TRBJ1-1	TRBV2	few	CASSDRDPVRAFF	TGTGCCAGCAGTGACCGGGACCCCGTCCGGGCTTTCTTT
-	TRBJ1-2	TRBV7-1	-	CASSQDWGYGYTF	TGTGCCAGCAGCCAAGATTGGGGGTATGGCTACACCTTC
-	TRBJ2-7	TRBV19	-	CASSIIGNYEQYF	TGTGCCAGTAGTATAATTGGAAACTACGAGCAGTACTTC
-	TRBJ1-4	TRBV18	-	CASSPPTRREKLFF	TGTGCCAGCTCACCACCGACCCGGAGGGAAAAACTGTTTTTT
-	TRBJ1-2	TRBV5-1	-	CASSLGLIASGAIYGYTF	TGCGCCAGCAGCTTGGGTTTAATTGCGTCGGGCGCCATCTATGGCTACACCTTC
-	TRBJ2-5	TRBV6-6	few	CASRRVGTGETQYF	TGTGCCAGCAGACGGGTAGGGACGGGAGAGACCCAGTACTTC
-	TRBJ2-3	TRBV10-2	-	CASSESIRAQYF	TGCGCCAGCAGTGAGTCGATCCGGGCGCAGTATTTT
-	TRBJ1-4	TRBV2	-	CASSEGGLANEKLFF	TGTGCCAGCAGTGAAGGGGGGCTTGCTAATGAAAAACTGTTTTTT
-	TRBJ2-3	TRBV9	few	CASSARALEADTQYF	TGTGCCAGCAGCGCACGGGCTTTAGAAGCAGATACGCAGTATTTT
-	TRBJ2-7	TRBV28	few	CASSPGDHAGQYF	TGTGCCAGCAGCCCCGGGGACCACGCGGGGCAGTACTTC
TRBD1	TRBJ2-5	TRBV2	few	CASSGTESQETQYF	TGTGCCAGCAGCGGGACAGAAAGTCAAGAGACCCAGTACTTC
TRBD1	TRBJ1-1	TRBV5-6	-	CASSSGDRVNTEAFF	TGTGCCAGCAGCTCCGGCGACAGGGTGAACACTGAAGCTTTCTTT
-	TRBJ2-1	TRBV27	-	CASTLTVLGKRNEQFF	TGTGCCAGCACCTTAACTGTACTAGGAAAGAGAAATGAGCAGTTCTTC
TRBD2	TRBJ2-7	TRBV6-1	-	CASSDLGTSRSYEQYF	TGTGCCAGCAGTGACCTAGGGACTAGTCGTTCCTACGAGCAGTACTTC
-	TRBJ2-5	TRBV27	-	CASSSLFNSGRGGETQYF	TGTGCCAGCAGTTCCCTCTTTAATAGCGGACGAGGGGGGGAGACCCAGTACTTC
-	TRBJ1-5	TRBV19	-	CASSRYDSNQPQHF	TGTGCCAGTAGTCGGTACGATAGCAATCAGCCCCAGCATTTT
-	TRBJ2-7	TRBV29-1	-	CSVVYQRSSYEQYF	TGCAGCGTTGTATACCAGAGGAGCTCCTACGAGCAGTACTTC
-	TRBJ2-5	TRBV6-1	-	CASSQDQGVAEETQYF	TGTGCCAGCAGTCAAGATCAGGGTGTCGCCGAAGAGACCCAGTACTTC
-	TRBJ2-3	TRBV9	-	CASSVALYSTDTQYF	TGTGCCAGCAGCGTAGCGCTCTACAGCACAGATACGCAGTATTTT
-	TRBJ2-1	TRBV28	-	CASRLPYNEQFF	TGTGCCAGCAGGCTTCCCTACAATGAGCAGTTCTTC
TRBD2	TRBJ2-1	TRBV4-1	-	CASSRGLAGVVEQFF	TGCGCCAGCAGCCGAGGACTAGCGGGAGTCGTGGAGCAGTTCTTC
-	TRBJ1-5	TRBV19	-	CASKNLLGSNQPQHF	TGTGCCAGTAAGAACCTTTTGGGGAGCAATCAGCCCCAGCATTTT
-	TRBJ1-5	TRBV28	-	CASRSGAGNQPQHF	TGTGCCAGCAGGTCAGGGGCCGGCAATCAGCCCCAGCATTTT
TRBD1	TRBJ2-5	TRBV7-7	-	CASSRDREETQYF	TGTGCCAGCAGCAGGGACAGGGAAGAGACCCAGTACTTC
TRBD2	TRBJ2-7	TRBV11-2	-	CASSYGLAGGLYEQYF	TGTGCCAGCAGCTACGGACTAGCGGGAGGACTCTACGAGCAGTACTTC
-	TRBJ1-1	TRBV30	-	CAWSVRRNTEAFF	TGTGCCTGGAGTGTACGCAGGAACACTGAAGCTTTCTTT
-	TRBJ1-4	TRBV2	-	CASSADEDLGEKLFF	TGTGCCAGCAGCGCAGATGAGGACCTGGGGGAAAAACTGTTTTTT
-	TRBJ1-2	TRBV5-5	-	CASSLAGNRNYGYTF	TGTGCCAGCAGCTTGGCCGGGAACAGGAACTATGGCTACACCTTC
TRBD1	TRBJ1-1	TRBV7-9	-	CASSQQRTGANTEAFF	TGTGCCAGCAGCCAACAAAGGACAGGAGCGAACACTGAAGCTTTCTTT
-	TRBJ2-1	TRBV6-6	-	CASSYSGLGYNEQFF	TGTGCCAGCAGTTACTCGGGACTCGGTTACAATGAGCAGTTCTTC
-	TRBJ2-2	TRBV7-2	-	CASTGQQTGELFF	TGTGCCAGCACGGGCCAGCAAACCGGGGAGCTGTTTTTT
TRBD1	TRBJ2-7	TRBV9	-	CASSARGSYEQYF	TGTGCCAGCAGCGCCAGGGGGTCCTACGAGCAGTACTTC
-	TRBJ2-6	TRBV27	-	CASSSPTSGANVLTF	TGTGCCAGCAGTTCCCCAACCTCTGGGGCCAACGTCCTGACTTTC
TRBD2	TRBJ2-3	TRBV28	once	CASSFDSGRPTDTQYF	TGTGCCAGCAGTTTTGATAGCGGGAGGCCCACAGATACGCAGTATTTT
TRBD2	TRBJ2-1	TRBV9	few	CASSVSGTTYNEQFF	TGTGCCAGCAGCGTCAGCGGGACCACCTACAATGAGCAGTTCTTC
TRBD2	TRBJ2-3	TRBV9	once	CASSVLWAAGGIDTQYF	TGTGCCAGCAGCGTTCTTTGGGCAGCGGGAGGGATAGATACGCAGTATTTT
-	TRBJ1-3	TRBV2	-	CASSGGNRVAGNTIYF	TGTGCCAGCAGTGGAGGCAACAGGGTTGCTGGAAACACCATATATTTT
-	TRBJ1-1	TRBV6-1	few	CASSEYGEAFF	TGTGCCAGCAGTGAATACGGGGAAGCTTTCTTT